This is a list of T cell receptor beta chains from one sample in a study of blood T cells in healthy people across ages. A single record per CDR3 protein comes from TCRdb applying MiXCR to the 5' RACE reads. The table includes some 1,500,000 distinct CDR3 sequences, 35% to 45% detected once. The source material was blood. The receptors come from a woman between 18 and 29 years old in good health. Each CDR3 is given with its conserved first and last residue.

>TRBJ1-1|TRBV9
CASSVGSSEAFF
>TRBJ2-1|TRBV20-1
CSASEPGQGLNEQFF
>TRBJ2-7|TRBV10-3
CAIRGPLGEQYF
>TRBJ2-5|TRBV12-3/TRBV12-4
CASSWGRQQGMGKTQYF
>TRBJ1-4|TRBV4-1
CASSQLIGEKLFF
>TRBJ2-7|TRBV20-1
CSASRPGGVYEQYF
>TRBJ2-1|TRBV11-2
CASSLESRAAEQFF
>TRBJ2-2|TRBV13
CASRMAGQGNSGELFF
>TRBJ1-1|TRBV5-1
CASSLVDRGDTEAFF
>TRBJ1-1|TRBV11-1
CASTLFGTEAFF
>TRBJ1-1|TRBV20-1
CSARSVTEAFF
>TRBJ2-3|TRBV5-4
CASSLAREVSTDTQYF
>TRBJ1-4|TRBV4-2
CASSDQQGEKLFF
>TRBJ2-7|TRBV12-3/TRBV12-4
CASSAAGGGGETQYF
>TRBJ2-5|TRBV20-1
CSARTGAQETQYF
>TRBJ1-1|TRBV20-1
CSAREFGKEGNTEAFF
>TRBJ2-7|TRBV7-2
CASSLVRGGGEQYF
>TRBJ2-7|TRBV4-1
CASSQWGDRTSYEQYF
>TRBJ2-7|TRBV27
CASSLSSGLAAYEQYF
>NA|TRBV6-1
CASRVDSSYNEQYF